Shown below are 23 T cell receptor beta chains from a single sample sequenced in a study of blood T cell repertoires in COVID-19. Assay: immunoSEQ multiplex PCR; the TCRdb copy retains only in-frame clones and omits some. The table has some 170,000 clones, 84% seen once; the top ten hold over 12%. The sample taken for sequencing was PBMCs or T cells enriched from blood (not recorded which). All receptors derive from a man in his fifties who had recovered from COVID-19.

V usage is TRBV5-1 and J usage is TRBJ2-6; a weak D match, TRBD1 (6 bases). The germline V and J ends were trimmed by 6 bases and 4 bases, with 11 bases remaining between them. CDR1 is SGHRS, CDR2 YFSETQ, per germline. This CDR3 has 14 amino acids. The CDR3 protein is CASKGGPGANVLTF. The CDR3 DNA is TGCGCCAGCAAAGGGGGTCCCGGGGCCAACGTCCTGACTTTC. Drawing the rest from reference TRBV5-1 and TRBJ2-6, the complete variable domain is KAGVTQTPRYLIKTRGQQVTLSCSPISGHRSVSWYQQTPGQGLQFLFEYFSETQRNKGNFPGRFSGRQFSNSRSEMNVSTLELGDSALYLCASKGGPGANVLTFGAGSRLTVL.

The chain recombines TRBV11-2 with TRBJ2-1, with 9 bases matching TRBD1. Germline CDR1 reads SGHAT; CDR2 reads FQNNGV. The CDR3 contains 16 residues. The V gene end was trimmed by 5 bases and the J gene end by 2 bases; junction bases not matched to a gene: 7. In DNA form, the CDR3 reads TGTGCCAGCAGCACCGGACAGGGGAGGACCTACAATGAGCAGTTCTTC. The encoded protein is CASSTGQGRTYNEQFF.

The chain links TRBV5-4 to TRBJ1-6; weak D call: TRBD1 (5 bases). The V end lost 5 bases, the J end lost 4 bases, and 10 bases lay between the germline ends. The CDR3 runs 14 residues. Germline V gives CDR1 SGHNT, CDR2 YYREEE (reference sequence). CDR3 loop: CASSLQEYNSPLHF. The CDR3 DNA follows: TGTGCCAGCAGTCTACAGGAATATAATTCACCCCTCCACTTT. Based on the CDR3 plus reference TRBV5-4 and TRBJ1-6, the full variable domain is ETGVTQSPTHLIKTRGQQVTLRCSSQSGHNTVSWYQQALGQGPQFIFQYYREEENGRGNFPPRFSGLQFPNYSSELNVNALELDDSALYLCASSLQEYNSPLHFGNGTRLTVT.

The chain employs TRBV28 and TRBJ2-3; D is ambiguous. This CDR3 comprises 17 residues. CDR1 is MDHEN, CDR2 SYDVKM, per germline. V was trimmed by 5 bases and J by 1 base, leaving 19 bases between them. In DNA, the CDR3 is TGTGCCAGCAGTCCGCTCGGTACCCCAATCGGCACAGATACGCAGTATTTT. Translation gives CASSPLGTPIGTDTQYF.

This chain joins TRBV30 and TRBJ1-2; 9 bases map to TRBD1. The germline V gene has CDR1 GTSNPN and CDR2 SVGIG (reference sequence). V lost 2 bases, J lost 4 bases, and 8 bases stayed unmatched. The CDR3 length is 15 residues. CDR3 coding DNA: TGTGCCTGGAGTAAGCGGAACAGGGGGCTCTATGGCTACACCTTC. Protein product: CAWSKRNRGLYGYTF.

This clone was seen just once. This chain connects TRBV10-2 to TRBJ1-5, with 7 positions matching TRBD1. Germline-derived CDR1 and CDR2 are WSHSY and SAAADI. The J segment lost 6 bases and the V segment lost 8 bases, leaving 10 bases of the junction unmatched. The CDR3 loop spans 14 amino acids. CDR3 DNA sequence: TGCGCCAGCGGGCCGGAGACAGGGCGTCAGCCCCAGCATTTT. Translating it yields CASGPETGRQPQHF.

The V and J genes are TRBV7-9 and TRBJ1-2; 7 bases are a match to TRBD1. The germline V gene has CDR1 SEHNR and CDR2 FQNEAQ (reference sequence). The CDR3 covers 15 residues. V lost 6 bases, J lost 11 bases, and 18 bases stayed unmatched. CDR3 in amino acids: CASSRQGDLARDYTF. The CDR3 DNA sequence: TGTGCCAGCAGTCGTCAGGGGGACCTCGCCCGAGATTACACCTTC.

This chain links TRBV9 with TRBJ2-1, with 14 positions matching TRBD2. The CDR3 has 16 amino acids. Trimming took 4 bases from V and 5 from J; bases not matched to a gene: 5. Germline V gene lookup returns CDR1 SGDLS and CDR2 YYNGEE. CDR3 coding DNA: TGTGCCAGCAGCACGCCGGGACTAGCGGGGGACAATGAGCAGTTCTTC. Translation gives CASSTPGLAGDNEQFF.

This clone turned up a few times. This chain connects TRBV7-9 to TRBJ1-6; no firm D call. From germline, CDR1 is SEHNR and CDR2 FQNEAQ (reference sequence). The CDR3 sequence is 16 residues long. Deletions cut 2 bases from V and 9 bases from J, with 17 bases between. In nucleotides, the CDR3 is TGTGCCAGCAGCTTAAGATCTCCCCTAATCACTTCACCCCTCCACTTT. This codes for CASSLRSPLITSPLHF.

V is TRBV12-3 or TRBV12-4 and J is TRBJ1-3; D unresolved. This CDR3 is 13 amino acids long. The V end was cut by 7 bases, the J end by 0 bases, with 7 bases between. CDR3 region: CASMPSSGNTIYF. The CDR3 coding sequence is TGTGCCAGCATGCCGAGCTCTGGAAACACCATATATTTT.

In this sample, this clone turned up once. This chain links TRBV2 with TRBJ1-5; D unresolved. Germline CDR1 is SNHLY and CDR2 is FYNNEI. This CDR3 spans 14 amino acids. Trimming removed 1 base at V and 3 bases at J, with 7 bases between. The CDR3 protein is CASSEDVLNQPQHF. The CDR3 coding sequence is TGTGCCAGCAGTGAAGATGTTCTCAATCAGCCCCAGCATTTT.

J is TRBJ1-4 and V is TRBV2, with D hard to call. The CDR3 extends over 13 amino acids. The germline gives CDR1 SNHLY, CDR2 FYNNEI. Trimming took off 3 bases at V and 6 bases at J, with 8 bases between the two ends. This CDR3 reads CASSEESDEKLFF. DNA for the CDR3: TGTGCCAGCAGTGAGGAGTCAGATGAAAAACTGTTTTTT.

The V and J genes are TRBV5-6 and TRBJ1-1; D gene unclear. There are 15 residues in the CDR3. The germline V gene has CDR1 SGHDT and CDR2 YYEEEE. V lost 1 base, J lost 0 bases, and 10 bases lay in between. CDR3 DNA: TGTGCCAGCAGCTTGTTTGACACAGTGAACACTGAAGCTTTCTTT. Its protein product is CASSLFDTVNTEAFF. The variable domain in full, completed from reference TRBV5-6 and TRBJ1-1, reads DAGVTQSPTHLIKTRGQQVTLRCSPKSGHDTVSWYQQALGQGPQFIFQYYEEEERQRGNFPDRFSGHQFPNYSSELNVNALLLGDSALYLCASSLFDTVNTEAFFGQGTRLTVV.

Points on this clone: Germline and junction disagree at one end, which may indicate a read error. This chain connects TRBV7-7 to TRBJ2-7; perhaps TRBD2 as D (6 bases). Germline V lookup: CDR1 SSHAT, CDR2 FNYEAQ (reference sequence). The CDR3 sequence is 15 residues long. CDR3 nucleotides: TGTGCTAGCAGCCCCGGTGGTGGGGGGATGTACGAGCAGTACTTC. Translation: CASSPGGGGMYEQYF.

The chain has TRBV6-5 and TRBJ1-2; no definite D call. Trimming cost V 2 bases and J 4 bases, with 14 bases left between them. The V gene's germline CDR1 is MNHEY and CDR2 SVGAGI. The CDR3 loop spans 15 amino acids. The CDR3: CASSYIGSGVYGYTF. The DNA of the CDR3 is TGTGCCAGCAGTTACATAGGCAGCGGCGTCTATGGCTACACCTTC.

This clone was found a few times. The chain couples TRBV7-9 to TRBJ2-7, with TRBD2 matching over 12 bases. Germline-derived CDR1 and CDR2 are SEHNR and FQNEAQ (reference sequence). This CDR3 is built from 15 residues. V lost 1 base, J lost 10 bases, and 8 bases stayed unmatched. The CDR3 sequence: CASSLVRTSGAQQYF. Here the CDR3 DNA reads TGTGCCAGCAGCTTAGTTAGGACTAGCGGGGCACAACAGTACTTC.

V gene TRBV19 combines with J gene TRBJ1-3; D is unclear. The V end was cut by 6 bases, the J end by 2 bases, with 8 bases between. The CDR3 consists of 13 residues. Germline CDR1 is LNHDA and CDR2 is SQIVND (reference sequence). CDR3 in amino acids: CASRWAAGNTIYF. The DNA of the CDR3 is TGTGCCAGTAGGTGGGCTGCTGGAAACACCATATATTTT.

The chain employs TRBV27 and TRBJ1-2, with TRBD1 matching 8 bases. The germline V gene encodes CDR1 MNHEY and CDR2 SMNVEV (reference sequence). CDR3 length: 12 amino acids. V lost 6 bases, J lost 8 bases, and 5 bases stayed unmatched. This chain's CDR3 is CASSRTGSGYTF. DNA of the CDR3: TGTGCCAGCAGCCGGACAGGGAGCGGCTACACCTTC.

The chain uses TRBV5-1 and TRBJ1-6; perhaps TRBD1 as D (5 bases). V was clipped by 10 bases and J by 10 bases, with 18 bases between them. Per germline, CDR1 SGHRS and CDR2 YFSETQ. This CDR3 region has 13 residues. CDR3 protein: CARRRGGGSPLHF. The CDR3 DNA follows: TGCGCCCGCCGCCGCGGGGGGGGATCACCCCTCCACTTT.

J is TRBJ1-2 and V is TRBV5-5; TRBD1 agrees at 9 bases. The length of the CDR3 is 15 residues. The J segment lost 8 bases and the V segment lost 3 bases, leaving 11 bases of the junction unmatched. Per the germline V gene, CDR1 is SGHKS and CDR2 is YYEKEE (reference sequence). CDR3 residues: CASSSIGTGSRGYTF. The CDR3 bases are TGTGCCAGCAGCTCTATCGGGACAGGGTCGAGAGGCTACACCTTC. The whole variable domain, remainder taken from reference TRBV5-5 and TRBJ1-2, is DAGVTQSPTHLIKTRGQQVTLRCSPISGHKSVSWYQQVLGQGPQFIFQYYEKEERGRGNFPDRFSARQFPNYSSELNVNALLLGDSALYLCASSSIGTGSRGYTFGSGTRLTVV.

This sequence joins TRBV5-1 and TRBJ2-3; TRBD1 aligns across 7 bases. Germline V lookup: CDR1 SGHRS, CDR2 YFSETQ. J was trimmed by 2 bases and V by 4 bases; bases with no gene match: 4. This CDR3 comprises 14 residues. The CDR3 coding sequence is TGCGCCAGCAGCCAAACAGGGGCCACAGATACGCAGTATTTT. Translating gives CASSQTGATDTQYF.

The rearrangement joins TRBV6-5 to TRBJ1-1; TRBD1 might be the D (6 bases). V shed 2 bases and J shed 10 bases, with 11 bases lying between them. The CDR3 has 12 residues. CDR1 MNHEY and CDR2 SVGAGI come from the germline V gene. The CDR3 nucleotides are TGTGCCAGCAGTTACGGGGCCAGGGGAGCTTTCTTT. Translating it yields CASSYGARGAFF.

This chain joins TRBV29-1 and TRBJ2-7; TRBD1 matches at 8 bases. Germline V gene sequence: CDR1 SQVTM, CDR2 ANQGSEA. Trimming took 4 bases from V and 4 from J; bases not matched to a gene: 0. There are 11 residues in the CDR3. This CDR3 is CSVGDRYEQYF. The CDR3, as DNA: TGCAGCGTTGGGGACAGGTACGAGCAGTACTTC.